This section outlines one TCR beta chain sequence together with its context. Its specificity is not known. Profiled with immunoSEQ multiplex PCR; TCRdb holds only in-frame clones, not every one. The table includes 85,000 to 120,000 clones, around 91% detected once. These data belong to a study of T cell responses to AZD1222 COVID-19 vaccine. The V and J ends lost 7 bases and 0 bases respectively, with 13 bases between them. Looked up from germline, CDR1 is MNHEY and CDR2 is SVGAGI. The CDR3 runs 15 residues. Study observations and caveats: Two AZD1222 doses significantly raised spike-specific TCR breadth and depth over controls.

The receptor was derived from an adult who received the AZD1222 COVID-19 vaccine. Sequencing used peripheral blood, obtained 28 days after the second AZD1222 dose. V is TRBV6-5 and J is TRBJ2-1; a possible D gene is TRBD2 (5 bases). The CDR3: CASIRRELSYNEQFF. CDR3 coding DNA: TGTGCCAGCATCAGAAGGGAGCTCTCCTACAATGAGCAGTTCTTC.